A single sample is the source of the 8 T cell receptor beta chains below, sequenced in a study of OX40 agonist ivuxolimab in advanced cancers. Assay: immunoSEQ multiplex PCR; the TCRdb copy retains only in-frame clones and omits some. The sample yields around 80,000 clones, about 88% seen once. This sample comprised CD4+ or CD8+ T cells sorted from blood, obtained in a trial of the OX40 agonist ivuxolimab. The receptors come from an adult with an advanced solid tumor such as melanoma, head and neck, liver or kidney cancer.

The rearrangement joins TRBV5-4 to TRBJ1-1; D not certain. The CDR3 totals 17 residues. The germline gives CDR1 SGHNT, CDR2 YYREEE (reference sequence). V shed 7 bases and J shed 1 base, with 23 bases lying between them. The CDR3 protein is CASDFSGGVRTNTEAFF. DNA of the CDR3: TGTGCCAGCGACTTTTCCGGCGGGGTACGGACGAACACTGAAGCTTTCTTT.

This clone was counted once. The genes are TRBV29-1 and TRBJ2-3, with D perhaps matching TRBD1 (5 bases). Per germline, CDR1 SQVTM and CDR2 ANQGSEA. The CDR3 consists of 11 residues. Trimming pared 2 bases from V and 10 bases from J, leaving 10 bases between. The CDR3 nucleotides read TGCAGCGTTGAATGGGGCCCATCGCAGTATTTT. It translates to CSVEWGPSQYF.

The chain combines TRBV9 with TRBJ2-5; no firm D call. V lost 4 bases and J 2 bases, leaving 18 bases between the germline ends. The germline V gene has CDR1 SGDLS and CDR2 YYNGEE. This CDR3 spans 16 amino acids. The DNA for the CDR3 is TGTGCCAGCAGCCTCATCTCAAGTGGTGGTCAAGAGACCCAGTACTTC. This translates into CASSLISSGGQETQYF.

The J gene is TRBJ2-1, the V gene TRBV18; D ambiguous. The CDR3 has 12 amino acids. Germline assignment: CDR1 KGHSH and CDR2 LQKENI. Between the trimmed V and J ends, which lost 3 bases and 5 bases, there was a span of 5 bases. The CDR3 nucleotides are TGTGCCAGCTCACCTGGGCACAATGAGCAGTTCTTC. Translated: CASSPGHNEQFF.

The chain is built from TRBV19 and TRBJ2-1; TRBD2 matches 7 bases. This CDR3 contains 13 residues. The V and J ends lost 10 bases and 4 bases, in that order; junction bases with no gene match: 7. Germline loops: CDR1 LNHDA, CDR2 SQIVND (reference sequence). The CDR3 nucleotides read TGTGCCACCGGGGGGACCCTTTACAATGAGCAGTTCTTC. Its protein is CATGGTLYNEQFF.

This chain links TRBV7-8 with TRBJ2-1; D gene ambiguous. Germline assignment: CDR1 SGHVS and CDR2 FQNEAQ. The CDR3 totals 15 residues. V shed 5 bases and J shed 4 bases, with 15 bases lying between them. In DNA form, the CDR3 reads TGTGCCAGCAGCCGTACGGTTATTCAGTACAATGAGCAGTTCTTC. Its translation: CASSRTVIQYNEQFF.

The chain joins TRBV28 to TRBJ2-4; D possibly matches TRBD1 or TRBD2 (6 bases each). The CDR3 is 16 residues long. V gave up 5 bases and J gave up 1 base, with 15 bases separating them. Germline assignment: CDR1 MDHEN and CDR2 SYDVKM. The CDR3 DNA follows: TGTGCCAGCAGTCAAGGGGGGATCGAGGCCAAAAACATTCAGTACTTC. This sequence encodes CASSQGGIEAKNIQYF.

The chain joins TRBV7-9 to TRBJ2-7; D is possibly TRBD1 (6 bases). CDR3 length equals 15 residues. Trimming cost V 5 bases and J 2 bases, with 16 bases left between them. Germline values: CDR1 SEHNR, CDR2 FQNEAQ (reference sequence). The CDR3 DNA is TGTGCCAGCAGCGCAACCGGACAGCTAACCTACGAGCAGTACGTC. It specifies CASSATGQLTYEQYV.